Listed below are T cell receptor beta chains from one sample, sequenced in a study of OX40 agonist ivuxolimab in advanced cancers. Sequencing used immunoSEQ multiplex PCR; TCRdb keeps in-frame clones, though not all of them. The repertoire holds tens of thousands of clones, with approximately 90% as singletons. This material consisted of CD4+ or CD8+ T cells sorted from blood, taken in a trial of the OX40 agonist ivuxolimab. Receptors were obtained from an adult with an advanced solid tumor such as melanoma, head and neck, liver or kidney cancer. Each CDR3 is given with its conserved first and last residue. For some rows the clone size is stated as once, few or many, or as a class when expanded; others skip it.

v_call	clone_size	cdr3_aa
TRBV5-4	-	CASSTVIGTLPHEQYF
TRBV15	-	CATSGAPTSGANVLTF
TRBV5-1	-	CASSHSGGQAYEQYF
TRBV11-2	-	CASSLKRNTEAFF
TRBV11-2	-	CASSLDWYGGEYF
TRBV6-5	-	CASSYGGSYNSPLHF
TRBV2	-	CASSDGGGSYEQYF
TRBV11-3	-	CASSLTSVGEQFF
TRBV5-1	-	CASSSAQSTDTQYF
TRBV18	-	CASSPADLGLTEAFF
TRBV2	-	CASSDWSRVGEKLFF
TRBV6-1	-	CASSEGAQLYGYTF
TRBV11-2	once	CASSTDRGTGANVLTF
TRBV30	-	CAWGRQNTEAFF
TRBV30	-	CASQPGVDYNEQFF
TRBV11-2	-	CASSILGNTIYF
TRBV7-3	-	CASSPNGGQPQHF